This TCR beta chain was identified during a study of identifying expanded T cells in peripheral blood. Study-wide findings and caveats: Over two and four weeks, about 15 and 19 clones changed, versus approximately 1.2 between replicates. Clone count variance between roughly 2-week samples rose with total template count.

Of note for this clone: Its specificity is unknown.

The V end lost 5 bases, the J end lost 4 bases, and 21 bases lay between the germline ends. The CDR3 is 16 residues long. Germline V gene lookup returns CDR1 SQVTM and CDR2 ANQGSEA. Produced via immunoSEQ multiplex PCR; TCRdb's table is partial and in-frame only. Of about 78,000 clones listed, 84% are singletons. During the collection period, no donor immune events like infections were recorded. V gene TRBV29-1 combines with J gene TRBJ2-1, with D perhaps TRBD1 (6 bases). The receptor comes from a person aged 18-70 years in good health. The sequencing input was blood. The CDR3 here is CSVHLQGERAYNEQFF. The CDR3 nucleotides are TGCAGCGTTCATTTACAGGGAGAAAGAGCTTACAATGAGCAGTTCTTC.